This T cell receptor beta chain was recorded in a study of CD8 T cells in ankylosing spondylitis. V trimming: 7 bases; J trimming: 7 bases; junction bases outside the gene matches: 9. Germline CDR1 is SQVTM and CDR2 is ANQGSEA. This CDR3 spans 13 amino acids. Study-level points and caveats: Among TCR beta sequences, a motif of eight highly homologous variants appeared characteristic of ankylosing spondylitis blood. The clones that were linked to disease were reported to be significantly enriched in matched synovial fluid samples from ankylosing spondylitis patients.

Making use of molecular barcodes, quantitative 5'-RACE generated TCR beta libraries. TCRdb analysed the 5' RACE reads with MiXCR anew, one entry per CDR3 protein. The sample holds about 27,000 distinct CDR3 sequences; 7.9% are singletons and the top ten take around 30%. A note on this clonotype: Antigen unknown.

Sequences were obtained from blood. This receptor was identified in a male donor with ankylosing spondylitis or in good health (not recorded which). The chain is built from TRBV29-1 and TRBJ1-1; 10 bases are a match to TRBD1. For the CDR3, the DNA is TGCAGCGCACAGAAGACAGGGGGCGATGAAGCTTTCTTT. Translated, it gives CSAQKTGGDEAFF.